Sequencing of this T cell receptor (beta chain) was carried out in a study of CD8+ T cells in alopecia areata. Study outcomes and limitations: Clonality exceeded that of normal scalp in lesional scalp, most notably in alopecia totalis/universalis.

V lost 8 bases and J lost 0; bases outside the gene matches: 14. This CDR3 is 17 amino acids long. Extracted from the samples, RNA was reverse transcribed into cDNA to serve as the sequencing template. Data came from immunoSEQ multiplex PCR; TCRdb stores just in-frame clones and leaves some out. The sample has about 64,000 clones; roughly 45% are singletons. Concerning this clone itself: As yet, its antigen is unknown.

The sequence was collected from a human donor with alopecia areata. This chain links TRBV23-1 with TRBJ2-7, with 9 nucleotides matching TRBD1. TRBV23-1 carries the ORF label, with uncertain function. The sample was NKG2D-low CD8+ T cells sorted from blood. As DNA, the CDR3 is TGCGCCAGCGAAACCAAACGTCCGGGACAGGGCTCCTACGAGCAGTACTTC. Its translation: CASETKRPGQGSYEQYF.